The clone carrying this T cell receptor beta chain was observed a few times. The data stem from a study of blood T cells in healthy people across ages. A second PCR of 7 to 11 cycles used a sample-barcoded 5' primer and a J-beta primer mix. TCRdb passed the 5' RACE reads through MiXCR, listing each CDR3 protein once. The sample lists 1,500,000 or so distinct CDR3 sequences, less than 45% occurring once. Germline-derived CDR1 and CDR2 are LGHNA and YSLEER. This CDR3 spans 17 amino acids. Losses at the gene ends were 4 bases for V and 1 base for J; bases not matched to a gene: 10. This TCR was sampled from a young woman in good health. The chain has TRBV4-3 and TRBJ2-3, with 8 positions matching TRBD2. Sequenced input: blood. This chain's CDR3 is CASSPKGELAGTDTQYF. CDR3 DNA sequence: TGCGCCAGCAGCCCAAAGGGAGAACTAGCGGGCACAGATACGCAGTATTTT.